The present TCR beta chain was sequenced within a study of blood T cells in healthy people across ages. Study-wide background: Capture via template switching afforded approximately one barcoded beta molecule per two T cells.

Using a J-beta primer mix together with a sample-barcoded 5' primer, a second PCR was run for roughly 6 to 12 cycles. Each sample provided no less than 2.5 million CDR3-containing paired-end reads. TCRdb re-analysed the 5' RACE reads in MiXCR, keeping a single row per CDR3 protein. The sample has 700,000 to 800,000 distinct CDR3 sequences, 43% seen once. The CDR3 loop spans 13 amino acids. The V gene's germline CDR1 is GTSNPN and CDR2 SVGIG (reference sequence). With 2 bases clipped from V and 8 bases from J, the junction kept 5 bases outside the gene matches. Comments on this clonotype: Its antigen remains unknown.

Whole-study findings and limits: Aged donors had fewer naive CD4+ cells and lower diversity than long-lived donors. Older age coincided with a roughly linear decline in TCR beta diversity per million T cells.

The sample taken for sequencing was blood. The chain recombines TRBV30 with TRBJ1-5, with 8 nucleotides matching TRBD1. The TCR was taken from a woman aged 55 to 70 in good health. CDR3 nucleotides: TGTGCCTGGAGTAGACAGGGGCGTGAGCCCCAGCATTTT. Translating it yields CAWSRQGREPQHF.